A selection of T cell receptor beta chains follows, all from one sample in a study of blood T cell repertoires in COVID-19. Libraries were prepared by immunoSEQ multiplex PCR; TCRdb keeps only in-frame clonotypes and omits some of them. The sample shows 150,000 to 200,000 clones, roughly 80% of them seen only once. Input material: peripheral blood. Source of these receptors: a man between 60 and 75 years old with acute or convalescent COVID-19. CDR3s include the opening cysteine and the closing phenylalanine or tryptophan. The D gene is left open where the match is weak. A row's size may be missing; if present it is once, few, many or a size class.

NA,TRBD1,TRBJ1-2,TRBV7-6,TGTGCCAGCAGCTTAGAAGTCTCCGGGACAGGGGTCGGCTACACCTTC,CASSLEVSGTGVGYTF
NA,TRBD1,TRBJ2-7,TRBV29-1,TGCAGCGCCCGGGACAGGGTAAGTCTGGATGCCGAGCAGTACTTC,CSARDRVSLDAEQYF
NA,TRBD1,TRBJ1-1,TRBV15,TGTGCCACCAGCAGGCTGACAGGGGTTGACACTGAAGCTTTCTTT,CATSRLTGVDTEAFF
NA,TRBD1,TRBJ2-7,TRBV5-6,TGTGCCAGCAGCTTGGGGACAGGGGGACCCTACGAGCAGTACTTC,CASSLGTGGPYEQYF
NA,TRBD1,TRBJ2-1,TRBV11-2,TGTGCCAGCAGCCCGGGACAGTACAATGAGCAGTTCTTC,CASSPGQYNEQFF
NA,NA,TRBJ2-2,TRBV7-8,TGTGCCAGCAGCTTAGGACAGACTAACACCGGGGAGCTGTTTTTT,CASSLGQTNTGELFF
NA,TRBD1,TRBJ1-3,TRBV5-1,TGCGCCAGCTGGACAGGGGGCGCCGGAAACACCATATATTTT,CASWTGGAGNTIYF
NA,TRBD1,TRBJ2-1,TRBV4-3,TGCGCCAGCAGCCAGGGACAGGGTCCCTATGAGCAGTTCTTC,CASSQGQGPYEQFF
NA,TRBD1,TRBJ1-2,TRBV6-5,TGTGCCAGCAGTCTCGGCGGCAGGGGGATCGGCTACACCTTC,CASSLGGRGIGYTF
once,NA,TRBJ2-2,TRBV5-4,TGTGCCAGCAGCTTCCGAGGGCGTCGTGACACCGGGGAGCTGTTTTTT,CASSFRGRRDTGELFF
few,NA,TRBJ1-4,TRBV29-1,TGCAGCGTTGGGGACCGGGGGACCGAAAAACTGTTTTTT,CSVGDRGTEKLFF
NA,TRBD1,TRBJ1-2,TRBV19,TGTGCCAGTAGTCCCCGACAGGGTGACTATGGCTACACCTTC,CASSPRQGDYGYTF
NA,NA,TRBJ1-5,TRBV10-2,TGCGCCAGCAGCCGCAGAAATCAGCCCCAGCATTTT,CASSRRNQPQHF
NA,NA,TRBJ2-1,TRBV20-1,TGCAGTGCTAGTCCCCGGTACAATGAGCAGTTCTTC,CSASPRYNEQFF
NA,TRBD1,TRBJ1-3,TRBV9,TGTGCCAGCAGCGGAAAAACAGGGGCCAACTCTGGAAACACCATATATTTT,CASSGKTGANSGNTIYF
NA,NA,TRBJ2-7,TRBV12-3/TRBV12-4,TGTGCCAGCAGTTTGAGTCCCAACGAGCAGTACTTC,CASSLSPNEQYF
NA,NA,TRBJ1-2,TRBV4-3,TGCGCCAGCAGCCAAGAAAGGGGCAATGGCTACACCTTC,CASSQERGNGYTF
NA,NA,TRBJ1-1,TRBV30,TGTGCCTGGAGTGTACTAAGTGGGGGGGCCACTGAAGCTTTCTTT,CAWSVLSGGATEAFF
NA,TRBD1,TRBJ2-1,TRBV7-8,TGTGCCAGCAGCGCGTGGCAGGGGGCCTACAATGAGCAGTTCTTC,CASSAWQGAYNEQFF
NA,TRBD1,TRBJ1-2,TRBV6-4,TGTGCCAGCAGTGACAGAGGGCAGGGGGTTGGCTACACCTTC,CASSDRGQGVGYTF
NA,NA,TRBJ2-3,TRBV7-2,TGTGCCAGCAGCTTAGCTTCATTTAGGAGCTTCACAGATACGCAGTATTTT,CASSLASFRSFTDTQYF
NA,TRBD1,TRBJ1-5,TRBV19,TGTGCCAGTAGTGCTCCCGCCGGGACAGGGGGCAATCAGCCCCAGCATTTT,CASSAPAGTGGNQPQHF
NA,TRBD2,TRBJ2-5,TRBV9,TGTGCCAGCAGCCCCGGGACTAGCGACGAGACCCAGTACTTC,CASSPGTSDETQYF
NA,NA,TRBJ2-2,TRBV4-1,TGCGCCAGCAGCCAAGTCGGGAGACAGAGCACCGGGGAGCTGTTTTTT,CASSQVGRQSTGELFF
NA,NA,TRBJ2-7,TRBV4-2,TGTGCCAGCAGCCAAGCCTATCAGGGGTCCTACGAGCAGTACTTC,CASSQAYQGSYEQYF
NA,TRBD1,TRBJ2-7,TRBV29-1,TGCAGCGTTCGGACAGGGGCGGGGTACGAGCAGTACTTC,CSVRTGAGYEQYF
NA,TRBD2,TRBJ2-3,TRBV19,TGTGCCAGTAGTATCCGCGGGGGATCGGGCACAGATACGCAGTATTTT,CASSIRGGSGTDTQYF
NA,TRBD1,TRBJ2-7,TRBV5-5,TGTGCCAGCAGCTCCAAGTTCGGGACAGGGGGTATTCCGCACGAGCAGTACTTC,CASSSKFGTGGIPHEQYF